The T cell receptor beta chain under discussion was sequenced for a study of monozygotic twins with inflammatory bowel disease. General study findings and limits: Patient repertoires may have gained variability from differing immunosuppressive treatments.

Notes on this clonotype: Its specificity is not known.

Germline CDR1 is LGHNA and CDR2 is YNFKEQ. This CDR3 spans 13 amino acids. Template-switch reactions added UMIs with a 6-nucleotide sample barcode. Researchers put TCRalpha and TCRbeta cDNA through two nested PCRs lasting 16 and 9 cycles. Using the 5' RACE reads, TCRdb records one entry per CDR3 protein without DNA. This repertoire includes 440,000 or so distinct CDR3 sequences. Sequencing input: blood. This chain joins TRBV4-2 and TRBJ2-7. The receptor was derived from a human donor with ulcerative colitis or Crohn's disease, or a healthy co-twin of an affected twin (not recorded which). CDR3: CASSLKGHDEQYF.